This passage covers 2 T cell receptor beta chains from one sample sequenced in a study of cytomegalovirus exposure and HLA in healthy donors. Amplification used 60 Vbeta primers and 13 Jbeta primers. Here immunoSEQ multiplex PCR was the method, and the copy in TCRdb shows in-frame clones only, minus some. The sample shows 110,000 to 150,000 clones, 72% of them seen only once. The specimen was PBMCs. These receptors all come from a man aged 35 to 55 in good health and CMV-seronegative.

The chain joins TRBV5-1 to TRBJ1-2, with D possibly matching TRBD1 (5 bases). Germline V lookup: CDR1 SGHRS, CDR2 YFSETQ. The CDR3 has 15 amino acids. The ends were cut back, 4 bases at V and 0 bases at J, with 13 bases in the middle. This chain's CDR3 is CASSPDRVSNYGYTF. CDR3 sequence (DNA): TGCGCCAGCAGCCCCGACAGAGTATCTAACTATGGCTACACCTTC.

This clone has just one count. The chain uses TRBV14 and TRBJ2-7, with TRBD2 matching over 9 bases. With 0 bases clipped from V and 2 bases from J, the junction kept 11 bases outside the gene matches. Germline CDR1 reads SGHDN; CDR2 reads FVKESK. The CDR3 totals 18 residues. CDR3 bases: TGTGCCAGCAGCCAAGAGGGCGGGAGGGGGAATAGGCCCTACGAGCAGTACTTC. It is translated as CASSQEGGRGNRPYEQYF.